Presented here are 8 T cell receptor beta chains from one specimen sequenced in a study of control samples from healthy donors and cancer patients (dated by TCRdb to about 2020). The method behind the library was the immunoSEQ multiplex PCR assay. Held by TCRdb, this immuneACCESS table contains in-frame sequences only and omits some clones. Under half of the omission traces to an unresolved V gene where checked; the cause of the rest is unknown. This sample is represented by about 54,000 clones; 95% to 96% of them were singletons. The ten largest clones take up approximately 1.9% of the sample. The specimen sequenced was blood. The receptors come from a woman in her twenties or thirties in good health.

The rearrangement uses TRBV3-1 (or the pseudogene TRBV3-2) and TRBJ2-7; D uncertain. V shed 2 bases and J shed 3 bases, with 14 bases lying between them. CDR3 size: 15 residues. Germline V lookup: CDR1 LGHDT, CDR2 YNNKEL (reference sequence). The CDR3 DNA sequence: TGTGCCAGCAGCCAAATATATTCCGGCGGCTACGAGCAGTACTTC. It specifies CASSQIYSGGYEQYF.

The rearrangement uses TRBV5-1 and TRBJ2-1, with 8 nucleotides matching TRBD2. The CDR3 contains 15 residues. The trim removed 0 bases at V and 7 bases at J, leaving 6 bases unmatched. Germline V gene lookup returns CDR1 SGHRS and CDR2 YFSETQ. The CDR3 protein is CASSLVAGMGNEQFF. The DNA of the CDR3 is TGCGCCAGCAGCTTGGTAGCGGGAATGGGGAATGAGCAGTTCTTC.

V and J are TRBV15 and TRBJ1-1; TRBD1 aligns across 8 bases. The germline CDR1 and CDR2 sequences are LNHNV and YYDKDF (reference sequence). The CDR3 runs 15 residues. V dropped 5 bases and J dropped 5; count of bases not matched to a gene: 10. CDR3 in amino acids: CATSDYGQGGTEAFF. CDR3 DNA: TGTGCCACCAGCGATTATGGACAGGGTGGTACTGAAGCTTTCTTT.

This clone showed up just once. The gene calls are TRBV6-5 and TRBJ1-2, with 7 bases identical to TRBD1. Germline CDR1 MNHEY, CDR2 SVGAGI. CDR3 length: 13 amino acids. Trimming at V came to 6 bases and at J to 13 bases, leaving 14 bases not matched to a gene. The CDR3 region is CASRGQPEELATF. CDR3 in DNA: TGTGCCAGCAGGGGACAGCCCGAAGAGCTGGCCACCTTC.

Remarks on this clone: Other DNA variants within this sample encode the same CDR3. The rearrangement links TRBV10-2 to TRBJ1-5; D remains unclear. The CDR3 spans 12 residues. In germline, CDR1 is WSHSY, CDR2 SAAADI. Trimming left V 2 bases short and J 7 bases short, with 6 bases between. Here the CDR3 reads CASSESIQPQHF. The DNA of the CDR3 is TGCGCCAGCAGTGAGAGTATCCAGCCCCAGCATTTT.

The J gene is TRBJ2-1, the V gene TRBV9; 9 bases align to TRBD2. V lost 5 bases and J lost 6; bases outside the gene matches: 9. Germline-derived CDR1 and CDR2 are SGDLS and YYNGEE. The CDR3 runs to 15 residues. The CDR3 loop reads CASSGSGSIVNEQFF. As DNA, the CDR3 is TGTGCCAGCAGTGGTAGCGGGAGTATAGTCAATGAGCAGTTCTTC.

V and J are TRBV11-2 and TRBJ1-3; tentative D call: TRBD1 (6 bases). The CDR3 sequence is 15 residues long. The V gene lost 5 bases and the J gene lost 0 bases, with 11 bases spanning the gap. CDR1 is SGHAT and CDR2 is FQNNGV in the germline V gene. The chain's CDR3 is CASSKGQLSGNTIYF. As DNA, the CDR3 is TGTGCCAGCAGCAAAGGACAGCTCTCTGGAAACACCATATATTTT.

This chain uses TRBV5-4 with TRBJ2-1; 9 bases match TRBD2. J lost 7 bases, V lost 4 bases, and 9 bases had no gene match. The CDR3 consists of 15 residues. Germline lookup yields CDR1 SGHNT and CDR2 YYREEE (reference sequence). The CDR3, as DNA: TGTGCCAGCAGCCCATGGCGGGAGGGCCCGAATGAGCAGTTCTTC. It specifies CASSPWREGPNEQFF. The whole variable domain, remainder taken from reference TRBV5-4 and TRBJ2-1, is ETGVTQSPTHLIKTRGQQVTLRCSSQSGHNTVSWYQQALGQGPQFIFQYYREEENGRGNFPPRFSGLQFPNYSSELNVNALELDDSALYLCASSPWREGPNEQFFGPGTRLTVL.